This section outlines one T cell receptor (beta chain) sequence together with its context. What antigen it recognizes has not been identified. There are no base qualities to consult, and no much larger clone falls within one base. Taken from cysteine to phenylalanine, the CDR3 has 14 residues. Only the CDR3 region is kept as DNA, spanning 42 bases read in frame from base 1. CDR1 and CDR2 were assigned from the germline V gene (reference sequence) as SEHNR and FQNEAQ. V is clipped by 5 bases and J by 0 bases, and the sequence between their germline boundaries is 10 bases long. TCR cDNA was synthesized by 5'RACE template switching, which introduced a universal primer site and unique molecular identifiers. cDNA synthesis was primed from both the TCR alpha and TCR beta constant segments. Library amplification used two PCR steps, and the second PCR step added sample barcodes and sequencing adapters. Libraries were sequenced on Illumina HiSeq 2500 (2x100 bp) or NovaSeq (2x150 bp). The authors processed their data as follows. Demultiplexing of reads and collapsing into UMI consensus sequences were performed with MIGEC, and V(D)J alignment was carried out with MiXCR. Clonotypes responding to the vaccine were identified with edgeR on replicate PBMC samples, with the criteria of FDR below 0.01 and a log2 fold change above 5 up to day 15. Each bulk clonotype was labeled CD4 or CD8 based on which sequenced repertoire, CD4 or CD8, contained the clonotype at higher abundance. TCRdb handled the public reads itself, with Q25 trimming in fastp and clone calling in MiXCR, and kept productive beta chains. Every CDR3 protein is listed once, alongside the most common genes and DNA of its rows. TCRdb's processing, not the authors', yielded these V and J calls. The sample table contains 450,000 to 600,000 distinct CDR3 sequences; only one count was recorded for roughly a sixth of them. Around 16% of the sample lies in the top ten.

The source of the sample is a study of T cells after yellow fever vaccination (dated by TCRdb to about 2019). Concerning the study at large: The SMART-Seq v4 Ultra Low Input RNA kit was used to prepare libraries from fractions with low cell numbers. Two healthy male donors, one aged 18 to 30 and one aged 30 to 40 years, were included in the cohort. To follow T-cell clones before and after both primary and booster YFV17D yellow fever vaccination, bulk TCR alpha and beta repertoires underwent longitudinal sequencing. Bulk PBMC replicates and cell subsets were isolated from blood drawn at multiple timepoints before and after both primary and secondary immunization. Here is what the overall study found, with its caveats: The secondary T-cell response was found to be weaker but faster than the primary response, with a peak reached on day 5 rather than on day 15. After the booster, most of the clones that had expanded following primary vaccination were detected again (just under 97% of CD4 and 85% to 90% of CD8), which suggests that memory was broadly maintained. Computational filtering was required because FACS-sorted repertoires could contain abundant contaminating clonotypes from the bulk population. A small fraction of clonotypes showed up in both the CD4 and CD8 compartments, probably as a result of convergent recombination. Only two donors were included in the study, so the extent to which the findings can be generalized is limited.

The intended sense of this specimen's treatment or condition label: live attenuated yellow fever vaccine strain. At each blood-draw timepoint, two biological replicates of bulk PBMCs were collected. A standard Ficoll-Paque protocol was used to isolate PBMCs from peripheral blood. RNA was extracted with TriZol from bulk PBMCs, CD4 and CD8 fractions, and dextramer-positive and dextramer-negative fractions. The sequencing here drew on PBMCs, taken around 5 days after the first yellow fever vaccination. The chain employs TRBV7-9 and TRBJ2-5, with the D gene too uncertain to name. The source of this sequence is a man aged 18 to 29 who received the YFV17D yellow fever vaccine. This receptor carries the CDR3 CASSPPLNQETQYF. DNA sequence: TGTGCCAGCAGCCCACCTCTCAACCAAGAGACCCAGTACTTC.